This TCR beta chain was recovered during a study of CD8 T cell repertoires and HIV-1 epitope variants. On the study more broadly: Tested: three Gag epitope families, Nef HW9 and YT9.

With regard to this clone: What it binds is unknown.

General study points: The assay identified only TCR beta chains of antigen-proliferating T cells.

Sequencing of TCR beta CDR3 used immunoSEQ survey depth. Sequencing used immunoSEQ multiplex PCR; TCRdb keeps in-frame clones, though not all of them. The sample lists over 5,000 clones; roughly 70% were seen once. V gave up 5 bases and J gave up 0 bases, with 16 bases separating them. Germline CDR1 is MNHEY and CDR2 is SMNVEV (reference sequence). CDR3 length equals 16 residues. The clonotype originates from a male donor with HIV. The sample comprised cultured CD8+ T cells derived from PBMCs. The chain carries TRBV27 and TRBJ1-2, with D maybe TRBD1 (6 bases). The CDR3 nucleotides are TGTGCCAGCAGTCGGACAGTTGATAAAGCTAACTATGGCTACACCTTC. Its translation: CASSRTVDKANYGYTF.